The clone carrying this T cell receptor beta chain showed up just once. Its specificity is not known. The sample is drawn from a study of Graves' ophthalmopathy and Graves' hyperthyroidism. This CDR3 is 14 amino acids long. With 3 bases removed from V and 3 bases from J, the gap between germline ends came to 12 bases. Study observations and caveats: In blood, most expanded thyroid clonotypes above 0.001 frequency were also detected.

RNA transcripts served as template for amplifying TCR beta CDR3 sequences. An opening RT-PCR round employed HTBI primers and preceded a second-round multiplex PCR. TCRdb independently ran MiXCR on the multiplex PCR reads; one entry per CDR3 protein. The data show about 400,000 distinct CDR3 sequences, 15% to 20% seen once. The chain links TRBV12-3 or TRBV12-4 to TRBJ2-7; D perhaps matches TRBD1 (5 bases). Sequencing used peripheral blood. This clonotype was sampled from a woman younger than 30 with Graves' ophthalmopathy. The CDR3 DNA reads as TGTGCCAGCAGTTTTGCGCACAGGTACTACGAGCAGTACTTC. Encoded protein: CASSFAHRYYEQYF.